What follows is one T cell receptor beta chain and its context. One end of the junction is discordant with germline, which a read error may explain. This specimen comes from a study of control samples from healthy donors and cancer patients. Sequencing was performed with immunoSEQ multiplex PCR; in TCRdb, only in-frame clones are kept and a portion is missing. The sample comprises 100,000 to 120,000 clones, 85% to 90% of which are singletons, and 3.7% rests with the top ten. Germline V gene data show CDR1 as LNHDA and CDR2 as SQIVND (reference sequence). This CDR3 contains 13 residues. The specimen sequenced was PBMCs. V gene TRBV19 combines with J gene TRBJ1-2; weak D call: TRBD1 (6 bases). The TCR sequence derives from a woman in her fifties or sixties with lung cancer. CDR3 protein: CASTLGQTYDYTF. In nucleotides, the CDR3 is TGTGCCAGTACCCTCGGACAGACCTATGACTACACCTTC.